What follows are 17 T cell receptor beta chains derived from one specimen sequenced in a study of shared clonotypes between healthy human individuals (dated by TCRdb to about 2020). Receptor libraries were prepared by the immunoSEQ multiplex PCR assay. TCRdb took this table from immuneACCESS and kept in-frame rearrangements with V and J called. Such tables lack part of the clones; where checked against another copy, unresolved V genes explain under half of the gap, and the rest is unexplained. The sample contains about 510,000 clones, roughly 78% of them found a single time. The ten largest account for approximately 12% of the sample. Sequencing used PBMCs. Source of these receptors: a woman aged 40-49 years in good health. Some clones in this sample may be carry-over from other donors' samples.

The chain combines TRBV30 with TRBJ2-7; 13 bases align to TRBD2. After removal of 6 bases from V and 4 bases from J, the junction contained 9 bases not matched to a gene. Germline V CDR1 and CDR2: GTSNPN, SVGIG (reference sequence). The CDR3 covers 15 residues. The chain's CDR3 is CACLPRTSGRYEQYF. The CDR3 bases are TGTGCCTGCCTACCCCGGACTAGCGGGAGATACGAGCAGTACTTC.

As concerns this clone: This may come from a read error, since a much larger clone is one base off. This specimen includes other DNA sequences encoding the same CDR3. The chain joins TRBV7-9 to TRBJ1-1; the D gene is possibly TRBD1 (5 bases). Trimming removed 2 bases at V and 3 bases at J, with 10 bases between. CDR1 SEHNR and CDR2 FQNEAQ come from the germline V gene (reference sequence). This CDR3 comprises 14 residues. Here the CDR3 DNA reads TGTGCCAGCAGCTTACGTCAGGGAGACACTGAAGCTTTCTTT. This codes for CASSLRQGDTEAFF.

The V and J genes are TRBV30 and TRBJ1-2; the D gene is possibly TRBD1 (5 bases). Germline V gene lookup returns CDR1 GTSNPN and CDR2 SVGIG (reference sequence). Trimming removed 8 bases from V and 6 bases from J, with 13 bases in between. The CDR3 is 11 residues long. Here the CDR3 DNA reads TGTGCCCGCGGGGTGGGGGATGGCTACACCTTC. Amino acids: CARGVGDGYTF.

The chain has TRBV27 and TRBJ1-5, with D possibly TRBD1 on 6 matching bases. The CDR3 sequence is 15 residues long. Germline CDR1 and CDR2: MNHEY and SMNVEV (reference sequence). V gave up 3 bases and J gave up 2 bases, with 11 bases separating them. CDR3 sequence (DNA): TGTGCCAGCAGTTTTACAGGGTTGGGCAATCAGCCCCAGCATTTT. This codes for CASSFTGLGNQPQHF.

This clone has more than one count but fewer than ten. The chain uses TRBV5-1 and TRBJ2-1; 9 nucleotides line up with TRBD2. With 6 bases clipped from V and 9 bases from J, the junction kept 1 base outside the gene matches. The CDR3 covers 11 residues. The germline gives CDR1 SGHRS, CDR2 YFSETQ. CDR3 nucleotide sequence: TGCGCCAGCACTAGCGGGATTGAGCAGTTCTTC. It is translated as CASTSGIEQFF.

To note about this clone: The junction does not match germline at one end; this may be a read error. The chain joins TRBV9 to TRBJ2-5, with 9 bases that match TRBD2. Looked up from germline, CDR1 is SGDLS and CDR2 is YYNGEE. The length of the CDR3 is 17 residues. The chain's CDR3 is CASSVDPLTSGQGTQYF. CDR3 coding DNA: TGTGCCAGCAGCGTAGACCCCCTGACTAGCGGCCAAGGGACCCAGTACTTC.

The CDR3, as DNA: TGTGCCAGCACCGCTGGACAGGGGAGGGGCTACGAGCAGTACTTC. Its translation is CASTAGQGRGYEQYF. The chain employs TRBV2 and TRBJ2-7, with 9 bases that match TRBD1. CDR1 SNHLY and CDR2 FYNNEI come from the germline V gene. Trimming removed 7 bases from V and 3 bases from J; junction bases left unmatched: 10. The CDR3 covers 15 residues.

The chain recombines TRBV7-9 with TRBJ2-1; TRBD2 matches 7 bases. CDR1 is SEHNR and CDR2 is FQNEAQ in the germline V gene (reference sequence). The CDR3 spans 16 residues. V gave up 2 bases and J gave up 0 bases; unmatched junction bases: 4. The CDR3 DNA follows: TGTGCCAGCAGCTTATCTCTAGCGGACTCCTACAATGAGCAGTTCTTC. Amino acid sequence: CASSLSLADSYNEQFF.

The rearrangement uses TRBV28 and TRBJ1-2; D may be TRBD1 (5 bases). Deletions cut 1 base from V and 4 bases from J, with 22 bases between. The CDR3 contains 18 residues. Germline values: CDR1 MDHEN, CDR2 SYDVKM. CDR3 sequence (DNA): TGTGCCAGCAGTTTATCGGACGGGTTCTCGGGGGACGGCTATGGCTACACCTTC. This codes for CASSLSDGFSGDGYGYTF.

Regarding this clone: With only one base between it and a far larger clone, this is likely a read error. Different DNA sequences within this sample yield the same CDR3. V and J are TRBV6-1 and TRBJ2-1; D is perhaps TRBD2 (7 bases). CDR3 size: 16 residues. Trimming pared 4 bases from V and 0 bases from J, leaving 13 bases between. The germline V gene has CDR1 MNHNS and CDR2 SASEGT. The chain's CDR3 is CASSVREDSSYNEQFF. CDR3 nucleotide sequence: TGTGCCAGCAGTGTTCGGGAGGACAGCTCCTACAATGAGCAGTTCTTC.

V is TRBV5-1 and J is TRBJ2-7; D unresolved. There are 15 residues in the CDR3. The germline V and J ends were trimmed by 5 bases and 3 bases, with 18 bases remaining between them. The germline V gene encodes CDR1 SGHRS and CDR2 YFSETQ. The CDR3, as DNA: TGCGCCAGCAGACCCCTGTCGGACGAAGGCTACGAGCAGTACTTC. Amino acid sequence: CASRPLSDEGYEQYF.

The chain combines TRBV19 with TRBJ1-4; 9 bases map to TRBD1. This CDR3 is 15 amino acids long. Looked up from germline, CDR1 is LNHDA and CDR2 is SQIVND (reference sequence). V lost 6 bases and J lost 3; bases outside the gene matches: 5. CDR3 protein: CASRRTGGPNEKLFF. CDR3 coding DNA: TGTGCCAGTAGACGCACAGGGGGCCCTAATGAAAAACTGTTTTTT.

This clone was counted only a few times. The chain joins TRBV19 to TRBJ1-1; no clear D gene. This CDR3 comprises 13 residues. Germline CDR1 and CDR2: LNHDA and SQIVND (reference sequence). Trimming stripped 6 bases from V and 1 base from J, with 9 bases between. The CDR3 loop is CASRPDWNTEAFF. The DNA for the CDR3 is TGTGCCAGTAGGCCGGACTGGAACACTGAAGCTTTCTTT.

This clone has just one count. V and J are TRBV6-1 and TRBJ2-6; TRBD1 aligns across 9 bases. Unmatched junction bases numbered 6, after V lost 4 bases and J lost 5 bases. The CDR3 totals 16 residues. Germline V gene lookup returns CDR1 MNHNS and CDR2 SASEGT. CDR3 protein: CASSGTGGSRANVLTF. DNA for the CDR3: TGTGCCAGCAGTGGCACAGGGGGCTCACGGGCCAACGTCCTGACTTTC.

This clone was detected only once. The chain couples TRBV10-1 to TRBJ2-7, with 10 nucleotides matching TRBD1. The germline V gene has CDR1 WNHNN and CDR2 SYGVQD (reference sequence). Trimming removed 4 bases from V and 4 bases from J; junction bases left unmatched: 7. CDR3 size: 15 residues. The CDR3 protein is CASSATGTGDYEQYF. The CDR3 DNA is TGCGCCAGCAGTGCCACCGGGACAGGGGATTACGAGCAGTACTTC.

The chain uses TRBV15 and TRBJ2-4; D unresolved. CDR1 and CDR2 (germline): LNHNV, YYDKDF (reference sequence). Trimming stripped 3 bases from V and 1 base from J, with 10 bases between. The length of the CDR3 is 15 residues. DNA for the CDR3: TGTGCCACCAGCAGGGACCTATGGGCCAAAAACATTCAGTACTTC. It encodes CATSRDLWAKNIQYF.

This sequence joins TRBV27 and TRBJ2-2; 8 nucleotides align to TRBD2. Germline V gene sequence: CDR1 MNHEY, CDR2 SMNVEV (reference sequence). The ends lost 2 bases at V and 0 bases at J; junction bases unmatched: 2. The CDR3 runs to 16 residues. This CDR3 reads CASSLPLAANTGELFF. In DNA form, the CDR3 reads TGTGCCAGCAGTTTACCACTAGCGGCGAACACCGGGGAGCTGTTTTTT.